A single sample gave rise to the 19 T cell receptor beta chains below, sequenced in a study of T-cell memory formation after mild COVID-19. TCRdb independently ran MiXCR on the 5' RACE reads; one entry per CDR3 protein. This repertoire shows hundreds of thousands of distinct CDR3 sequences, 25% to 30% found once; its top ten account for 13%. The specimen sequenced was PBMCs or a T cell subset sorted from them (not recorded which). These receptors all stem from an adult woman who had mild COVID-19 (a few samples of this study predate the infection). Cell type and time point are not known.

The gene calls are TRBV20-1 and TRBJ2-3; no clear D. Germline CDR1 is DFQATT and CDR2 is SNEGSKA (reference sequence). V lost 0 bases and J lost 4, with 20 bases in between. This CDR3 has 17 amino acids. DNA of the CDR3: TGCAGTGCTAGAGATGTTAGTGGCAAAGTTAGGGCAGATACGCAGTATTTT. Amino acids: CSARDVSGKVRADTQYF.

This clonotype turned up a few times. The chain couples TRBV30 to TRBJ1-1; maybe TRBD1 (5 bases). Germline V lookup: CDR1 GTSNPN, CDR2 SVGIG (reference sequence). The V end was cut by 4 bases, the J end by 4 bases, with 16 bases between. The CDR3 is 14 residues long. CDR3 in amino acids: CAWIRRGWGTEAFF. The CDR3 region has the DNA TGTGCCTGGATAAGGAGGGGCTGGGGCACTGAAGCTTTCTTT.

This clonotype was counted between two and nine times. The chain has TRBV12-3 or TRBV12-4 and TRBJ2-7; D gene ambiguous. This CDR3 is built from 11 residues. V lost 7 bases and J 2 bases, leaving 6 bases between the germline ends. This CDR3 reads CASKNTYEQYF. The CDR3 DNA sequence: TGTGCCAGCAAGAACACCTACGAGCAGTACTTC.

This clonotype was recorded a few times. The chain uses TRBV15 and TRBJ2-5; D remains unclear. Trimming pared 0 bases from V and 2 bases from J, leaving 10 bases between. CDR3 length: 15 amino acids. Looked up from germline, CDR1 is LNHNV and CDR2 is YYDKDF (reference sequence). The CDR3 here is CATSRDRGQQETQYF. CDR3 DNA: TGTGCCACCAGCAGAGATCGCGGCCAGCAAGAGACCCAGTACTTC.

The V call is TRBV10-3, the J call TRBJ1-1; D gene uncertain. V was pared by 2 bases and J by 1 base, with 8 bases between. This CDR3 region has 14 residues. CDR1 is ENHRY and CDR2 is SYGVKD in the germline V gene. The CDR3 spells CAISETRENTEAFF. The CDR3 nucleotides are TGTGCCATCAGTGAGACGCGGGAGAACACTGAAGCTTTCTTT.

This clonotype was observed a handful of times. The chain links TRBV4-2 to TRBJ2-7, with D perhaps TRBD1 or TRBD2 (5 bases each). Germline V lookup: CDR1 LGHNA, CDR2 YNFKEQ. V dropped 2 bases and J dropped 1 base, with 12 bases sitting between them. The CDR3 consists of 15 residues. CDR3: CASSQPTGPSYEQYF. In nucleotides, the CDR3 is TGTGCCAGCAGCCAACCTACGGGGCCATCCTACGAGCAGTACTTC.

The J gene is TRBJ2-3, the V gene TRBV5-1, with TRBD1 identical over 7 bases. Germline trimming cut 4 bases from V and 4 bases from J; bases unmatched to any gene: 9. This CDR3 region has 15 residues. Per the germline V gene, CDR1 is SGHRS and CDR2 is YFSETQ. CDR3: CASSPRQGSSDTQYF. The CDR3 DNA is TGCGCCAGCAGCCCTCGACAGGGTTCCTCAGATACGCAGTATTTT.

This clonotype was counted only a few times. The chain is built from TRBV20-1 and TRBJ1-1; tentatively, D is TRBD1 (6 bases). Trimming removed 6 bases at V and 5 bases at J, with 19 bases between. CDR1 and CDR2 from the germline V gene are DFQATT and SNEGSKA (reference sequence). The CDR3 is made up of 14 amino acids. The CDR3 bases are TGCAGTGCCGAGCCTCGGGGGCCGGGAACTGAAGCTTTCTTT. The encoded protein is CSAEPRGPGTEAFF.

This chain joins TRBV29-1 and TRBJ2-7; 8 nucleotides match TRBD1. Germline-derived CDR1 and CDR2 are SQVTM and ANQGSEA. The CDR3 has 13 residues. V lost 7 bases to trimming and J lost 1 base; unmatched junction nucleotides: 6. The CDR3 here is CSARTGQSYEQYF. The CDR3 DNA is TGCAGCGCCCGGACAGGGCAATCCTACGAGCAGTACTTC.

The V and J genes are TRBV12-3 or TRBV12-4 and TRBJ2-3, with D hard to call. This CDR3 has 14 amino acids. Trimming removed 6 bases from V and 0 bases from J, with 10 bases in between. CDR3 protein: CASRLLGSTDTQYF. For the CDR3, the DNA is TGTGCCAGCAGACTCCTAGGGAGCACAGATACGCAGTATTTT.

This clonotype turned up a few times. The chain couples TRBV6-1 to TRBJ1-5; the D gene is possibly TRBD1 (6 bases). Germline V gene sequence: CDR1 MNHNS, CDR2 SASEGT. The CDR3 is 14 residues long. V lost 8 bases, J lost 8 bases, and 19 bases lay in between. CDR3 DNA: TGTGCCAGCGATATTTCGGGGGGCTTGGAGCCCCAGCATTTT. Its translation: CASDISGGLEPQHF.

This clonotype was counted between two and nine times. The DNA for the CDR3 is TGTGCCAGCAGCCAAGATCTGGAGCGTGGAGATACGCAGTATTTT. It is translated as CASSQDLERGDTQYF. The gene calls are TRBV3-1 and TRBJ2-3, with D unclear. Trimming removed 0 bases from V and 5 bases from J, with 12 bases in between. The germline gives CDR1 LGHDT, CDR2 YNNKEL (reference sequence). This CDR3 region has 15 residues.

This clonotype was seen more than once but under ten times. J is TRBJ2-7 and V is TRBV6-5, with a weak D call TRBD1 (5 bases). With 2 bases removed from V and 3 bases from J, the gap between germline ends came to 5 bases. The CDR3 length is 12 residues. CDR1 is MNHEY, CDR2 SVGAGI, per germline. CDR3 in DNA: TGTGCCAGCAGTTACGACAGCTACGAGCAGTACTTC. As protein: CASSYDSYEQYF.

This clonotype has only one observation. The chain carries TRBV10-3 and TRBJ1-6; no clear D. Germline CDR1 and CDR2: ENHRY and SYGVKD. V shed 6 bases and J shed 2 bases, with 5 bases lying between them. The CDR3 consists of 13 residues. CDR3 region: CAIRGTYNSPLHF. Here the CDR3 DNA reads TGTGCCATCAGAGGGACCTATAATTCACCCCTCCACTTT.

A few counts support this clonotype. The rearrangement joins TRBV6-6 to TRBJ1-4; D is perhaps TRBD1 (6 bases). Germline values: CDR1 MNHNY, CDR2 SVGAGI (reference sequence). V was shortened by 11 bases and J by 4 bases, with 11 bases between the two germline ends. The CDR3 sequence is 12 residues long. The DNA of the CDR3 is TGTGCCGTTCAGGGGTTTAATGAAAAACTGTTTTTT. Translation: CAVQGFNEKLFF.

The chain employs TRBV10-3 and TRBJ2-7; D gene ambiguous. Looked up from germline, CDR1 is ENHRY and CDR2 is SYGVKD. The CDR3 runs 13 residues. The germline V and J ends were trimmed by 3 bases and 0 bases, with 6 bases remaining between them. Written as DNA, the CDR3 is TGTGCCATCAGTGACGCGGACTCCTACGAGCAGTACTTC. Protein product: CAISDADSYEQYF.

The chain couples TRBV9 to TRBJ2-3; TRBD2 matches at 7 bases. Germline CDR1 SGDLS, CDR2 YYNGEE. The CDR3 runs to 18 residues. With V trimmed by 2 bases and J by 6 bases, 18 bases remained unmatched. CDR3 sequence: CASSVHPVRRERGDTQYF. The DNA for the CDR3 is TGTGCCAGCAGCGTCCACCCAGTGAGGCGGGAGAGAGGGGATACGCAGTATTTT. The full variable domain, rest sourced from reference TRBV9 and TRBJ2-3, is DSGVTQTPKHLITATGQRVTLRCSPRSGDLSVYWYQQSLDQGLQFLIQYYNGEERAKGNILERFSAQQFPDLHSELNLSSLELGDSALYFCASSVHPVRRERGDTQYFGPGTRLTVL.

This chain connects TRBV5-1 to TRBJ2-6, with a tentative D call TRBD1 (5 bases). The V gene lost 3 bases and the J gene lost 2 bases, with 9 bases spanning the gap. CDR3 length: 15 amino acids. Per germline, CDR1 SGHRS and CDR2 YFSETQ. The CDR3 loop reads CASSYSRAGANVLTF. The DNA of the CDR3 is TGCGCCAGCAGCTATTCCAGGGCTGGGGCCAACGTCCTGACTTTC.

This clonotype was counted a few times. J is TRBJ2-3 and V is TRBV15; 7 nucleotides align to TRBD1. Germline CDR1 is LNHNV and CDR2 is YYDKDF (reference sequence). V was clipped by 0 bases and J by 11 bases; unmatched bases: 5. This CDR3 has 13 residues. CDR3 DNA sequence: TGTGCCACCAGCAGAGATAGGGACAGTCAGCAGTATTTT. This translates into CATSRDRDSQQYF.